A single sample is the source of the 19 T cell receptor beta chains below, sequenced in a study of spatial heterogeneity in lung cancer (dated by TCRdb to between 2018 and 2020). In the paper's terms, the time point label means: sample taken at primary tumor resection. TCR sequencing used whole RNA extracted from tumor and nontumor lung tissue, or from cryopreserved PBMC samples, without cell sorting. Preparation of the library involved 5' RACE. Data came from a NextSeq 500. TCRdb reanalyzed the raw reads on its own, using fastp at Q25 for trimming and MiXCR for clone calling, and kept in-frame beta chains. Each CDR3 protein appears once, grouped with its most common genes and DNA. This sample is represented by roughly 46,000 distinct CDR3 sequences; about an eighth of them were singletons. The top ten clones comprise around 39% of the sample. The specimen comprised PBMCs, sampled at surgery. Every receptor here comes from a female donor with early-stage non-small cell lung cancer.

A few counts support this clonotype. The chain links TRBV7-9 to TRBJ2-1; TRBD2 matches at 9 bases. J gave up 8 bases and V 2 bases, and 16 bases lay outside the gene matches. CDR1 and CDR2 from the germline V gene are SEHNR and FQNEAQ (reference sequence). This CDR3 has 18 residues. CDR3 DNA: TGTGCCAGCAGCTTACCTCCCCGGCTAGCGGGGATAGCGGATGAGCAGTTCTTC. Amino acid sequence: CASSLPPRLAGIADEQFF.

CDR3 in DNA: TGTGCCTGGAGTGTAAATTTCAGATCTAACTATGGCTACACCTTC. Amino acid sequence: CAWSVNFRSNYGYTF. The chain links TRBV30 to TRBJ1-2, with D uncertain. The CDR3 is made up of 15 amino acids. Trimming took 0 bases from V and 0 from J, leaving 11 bases between them. Germline lookup yields CDR1 GTSNPN and CDR2 SVGIG (reference sequence).

This clonotype was seen repeatedly, ten times or more. The DNA for the CDR3 is TGCAGTGCTAGAGAGGGCCCCCTTTACGAGCAGTACTTC. It is translated as CSAREGPLYEQYF. The V and J genes are TRBV20-1 and TRBJ2-7, with unresolved D. The CDR3 has 13 residues. Between the trimmed V and J ends, which lost 0 bases and 4 bases, there was a span of 10 bases. Germline loops: CDR1 DFQATT, CDR2 SNEGSKA (reference sequence).

The chain uses TRBV3-1 and TRBJ2-2; 8 nucleotides line up with TRBD1. The J segment lost 3 bases and the V segment lost 2 bases, leaving 8 bases of the junction unmatched. There are 17 residues in the CDR3. The germline gives CDR1 LGHDT, CDR2 YNNKEL (reference sequence). The DNA for the CDR3 is TGTGCCAGCAGCCAAAGAAGGACAGGGATTGACACCGGGGAGCTGTTTTTT. Translated, it gives CASSQRRTGIDTGELFF.

This chain uses TRBV19 with TRBJ1-5; TRBD1 aligns across 8 bases. Germline values: CDR1 LNHDA, CDR2 SQIVND (reference sequence). Trimming cost V 4 bases and J 2 bases; bases outside gene matches: 7. The CDR3 consists of 16 residues. This CDR3 reads CASSKRTGTGNQPQHF. The CDR3 DNA follows: TGTGCCAGTAGTAAACGGACAGGGACGGGCAATCAGCCCCAGCATTTT.

The chain recombines TRBV28 with TRBJ2-7, with TRBD1 matching 11 bases. V shed 4 bases, J shed 0 bases, and the junction held 2 bases outside the gene matches. The germline CDR1 and CDR2 sequences are MDHEN and SYDVKM. There are 15 residues in the CDR3. The CDR3 loop is CASSSGQGASYEQYF. As DNA, the CDR3 is TGTGCCAGCAGTTCCGGACAGGGGGCCTCCTACGAGCAGTACTTC.

The chain carries TRBV11-3 and TRBJ2-3; 8 bases are a match to TRBD2. Per germline, CDR1 SGHNT and CDR2 YENEEA. The CDR3 spans 13 residues. J lost 5 bases, V lost 10 bases, and 8 bases had no gene match. CDR3 region: CATRGGYRDTQYF. The CDR3, as DNA: TGTGCCACCCGGGGGGGTTATAGAGATACGCAGTATTTT.

This clonotype was recorded many times. The J gene is TRBJ1-2, the V gene TRBV20-1; TRBD1 agrees at 9 bases. V shed 0 bases, J shed 2 bases, and the junction held 4 bases outside the gene matches. The CDR3 extends over 15 amino acids. CDR1 is DFQATT and CDR2 is SNEGSKA in the germline V gene (reference sequence). CDR3 sequence reads: CSARDPGTGNYGYTF. Here the CDR3 DNA reads TGCAGTGCTAGAGATCCCGGGACAGGGAACTATGGCTACACCTTC.

J is TRBJ2-5 and V is TRBV6-5; no clear D. CDR1 is MNHEY and CDR2 is SVGAGI in the germline V gene. V gave up 2 bases and J gave up 5 bases, with 9 bases separating them. The CDR3 is 13 residues long. The DNA for the CDR3 is TGTGCCAGCAGTTACGCTCGGTGGGAGACCCAGTACTTC. This gives the protein CASSYARWETQYF.

The genes are TRBV7-2 and TRBJ2-3; 7 nucleotides agree with TRBD2. CDR1 and CDR2 (germline): SGHTA, FQGNSA. After removal of 5 bases from V and 3 bases from J, the junction contained 14 bases not matched to a gene. The CDR3 length is 17 residues. CDR3 in DNA: TGTGCCAGCAGCCGAGAAGGGAGGGGACTTGGTACAGATACGCAGTATTTT. The encoded protein is CASSREGRGLGTDTQYF.

The sample holds a few counts of this clonotype. The chain links TRBV7-2 to TRBJ1-6; D unclear. Germline CDR1 SGHTA, CDR2 FQGNSA. V was shortened by 1 base and J by 4 bases, with 8 bases between the two germline ends. The CDR3 has 15 residues. CDR3 amino acids: CASSLGAGYNSPLHF. CDR3 bases: TGTGCCAGCAGCTTAGGGGCAGGTTATAATTCACCCCTCCACTTT.

Notes on this clonotype: One end of the junction fails to match germline, which may point to a read error. V gene TRBV4-3 combines with J gene TRBJ1-1; D not resolved. CDR1 is LGHNA, CDR2 YSLEER, per germline. The CDR3 sequence is 14 residues long. CDR3 sequence reads: CARSQAVRNTEAFF. The CDR3 DNA is TGCGCCAGAAGCCAAGCTGTGAGAAACACTGAAGCTTTCTTT.

This clonotype was found a few times. The chain uses TRBV19 and TRBJ1-1; D is undetermined. V gave up 11 bases and J gave up 1 base, with 14 bases separating them. The CDR3 contains 13 residues. The germline CDR1 and CDR2 sequences are LNHDA and SQIVND (reference sequence). In DNA form, the CDR3 reads TGTGCCTCTACCAGCCAGCCGAACACTGAAGCTTTCTTT. This codes for CASTSQPNTEAFF. Complete variable domain (other parts from reference TRBV19 and TRBJ1-1): DGGITQSPKYLFRKEGQNVTLSCEQNLNHDAMYWYRQDPGQGLRLIYYSQIVNDFQKGDIAEGYSVSREKKESFPLTVTSAQKNPTAFYLCASTSQPNTEAFFGQGTRLTVV.

In its sample, this clonotype was seen many times. The chain recombines TRBV18 with TRBJ2-3; possible D gene TRBD1, 5 bases. Germline values: CDR1 KGHSH, CDR2 LQKENI. Trimming shortened V by 2 bases and J by 0 bases, and 9 bases separated the two germline ends. The CDR3 sequence is 15 residues long. CDR3 nucleotide sequence: TGTGCCAGCTCACCAGGGGCAGCTAGCACAGATACGCAGTATTTT. Amino acids: CASSPGAASTDTQYF.

This chain links TRBV20-1 with TRBJ2-1; 7 bases are a match to TRBD1. The J segment lost 3 bases and the V segment lost 3 bases, leaving 5 bases of the junction unmatched. The CDR3 runs to 14 residues. CDR1 and CDR2 from the germline V gene are DFQATT and SNEGSKA (reference sequence). CDR3 bases: TGCAGTGCTAGCGCAGGACAGGTCTACAATGAGCAGTTCTTC. Translated, it gives CSASAGQVYNEQFF.

This clonotype was observed a few times. Here the CDR3 DNA reads TGTGCCAGCAGAAGAGATTTGAACACTGAAGCTTTCTTT. Its translation is CASRRDLNTEAFF. The chain couples TRBV7-9 to TRBJ1-1, with D hard to call. The germline V gene encodes CDR1 SEHNR and CDR2 FQNEAQ (reference sequence). With 6 bases removed from V and 0 bases from J, the gap between germline ends came to 8 bases. CDR3 length: 13 residues. Full variable domain (rest looked up from reference TRBV7-9 and TRBJ1-1): DTGVSQNPRHKITKRGQNVTFRCDPISEHNRLYWYRQTLGQGPEFLTYFQNEAQLEKSRLLSDRFSAERPKGSFSTLEIQRTEQGDSAMYLCASRRDLNTEAFFGQGTRLTVV.

The genes are TRBV6-6 and TRBJ2-5; D could derive from TRBD1 or TRBD2 (6 bases each). The germline gives CDR1 MNHNY, CDR2 SVGAGI (reference sequence). CDR3 length: 14 residues. The V and J ends lost 5 bases and 4 bases respectively, with 14 bases between them. The DNA for the CDR3 is TGTGCCAGCAGTGACACAGGGAGGCGAGAGACCCAGTACTTC. Translation: CASSDTGRRETQYF.

The rearrangement links TRBV6-6 to TRBJ1-4; D perhaps matches TRBD1 (5 bases). There are 14 residues in the CDR3. V was pared by 2 bases and J by 5 bases, with 9 bases between. Germline CDR1 and CDR2: MNHNY and SVGAGI (reference sequence). CDR3 DNA: TGTGCCAGCAGTTACCTGGGGGGGAATGAAAAACTGTTTTTT. Encoded protein: CASSYLGGNEKLFF.

This clonotype was recorded many times. The V gene is TRBV7-6, the J gene TRBJ1-1, with 8 bases matching TRBD1. The length of the CDR3 is 15 residues. Germline V gene sequence: CDR1 SGHVS, CDR2 FNYEAQ. V shed 3 bases, J shed 5 bases, and the junction held 8 bases outside the gene matches. This chain's CDR3 is CASSFRQGSGTEAFF. The DNA of the CDR3 is TGTGCCAGCAGCTTTCGACAGGGGAGTGGGACTGAAGCTTTCTTT.